The 18 T cell receptor beta chains below come from one sample, sequenced in a study of T-cell memory formation after mild COVID-19. TCRdb used MiXCR to reprocess the 5' RACE reads, holding one entry per CDR3 protein. Altogether around 90,000 distinct CDR3 sequences are present, 10% to 15% being singletons, with the ten largest covering about 26%. The sample was PBMCs or a T cell subset sorted from them (not recorded which). Source of these receptors: an adult woman who had mild COVID-19 (a few samples of this study predate the infection). Cell type and time point are not known.

The chain recombines TRBV7-6 with TRBJ1-4; D is uncertain. Germline CDR1 SGHVS, CDR2 FNYEAQ. V dropped 0 bases and J dropped 8 bases, with 22 bases sitting between them. CDR3 length: 18 amino acids. The CDR3 is CASSLAPTLSENYEKLFF. The CDR3 DNA follows: TGTGCCAGCAGCTTAGCGCCCACCTTAAGTGAGAACTACGAAAAACTGTTTTTT. The variable domain in full, with the rest retrieved from reference TRBV7-6 and TRBJ1-4, is GAGVSQSPRYKVTKRGQDVALRCDPISGHVSLYWYRQALGQGPEFLTYFNYEAQQDKSGLPNDRFSAERPEGSISTLTIQRTEQRDSAMYRCASSLAPTLSENYEKLFFGSGTQLSVL.

V gene TRBV15 combines with J gene TRBJ2-3, with D tentatively TRBD2 (5 bases). V shed 2 bases and J shed 4 bases, with 10 bases lying between them. Germline V gene lookup returns CDR1 LNHNV and CDR2 YYDKDF (reference sequence). The CDR3 runs to 14 residues. The DNA of the CDR3 is TGTGCCACCAGCAGACTAGTTAGCGCAGATACGCAGTATTTT. Its translation is CATSRLVSADTQYF.

The V and J genes are TRBV7-2 and TRBJ2-2; D might be TRBD2 (5 bases). Trimming cost V 8 bases and J 7 bases, with 8 bases left between them. Germline-derived CDR1 and CDR2 are SGHTA and FQGNSA. This CDR3 is built from 11 residues. CDR3 in amino acids: CASEGIGELFF. CDR3 nucleotides: TGTGCCAGCGAGGGTATCGGGGAGCTGTTTTTT.

The chain joins TRBV7-9 to TRBJ1-1, with D possibly being TRBD1 (5 bases). V was shortened by 5 bases and J by 1 base, with 20 bases between the two germline ends. The CDR3 consists of 17 residues. The germline V gene encodes CDR1 SEHNR and CDR2 FQNEAQ (reference sequence). CDR3 DNA: TGTGCCAGCAGCCCTAGCCTGACCGAAGGACAGAACACTGAAGCTTTCTTT. Protein: CASSPSLTEGQNTEAFF.

A few counts support this clonotype. This chain joins TRBV27 and TRBJ2-7; TRBD2 aligns across 10 bases. The V segment lost 5 bases and the J segment 0 bases; nucleotides outside the gene matches: 1. This CDR3 contains 14 residues. Looked up from germline, CDR1 is MNHEY and CDR2 is SMNVEV (reference sequence). This chain's CDR3 is CASSGTSVSYEQYF. As DNA, the CDR3 is TGTGCCAGCAGTGGGACTAGCGTCTCCTACGAGCAGTACTTC.

V is TRBV18 and J is TRBJ2-5, with D possibly matching TRBD2 (5 bases). Looked up from germline, CDR1 is KGHSH and CDR2 is LQKENI. Trimming left V 8 bases short and J 2 bases short, with 21 bases between. The CDR3 length is 16 residues. CDR3 in DNA: TGTGCCAGCGACCTGGAGCGGCGCCTCAATCAAGAGACCCAGTACTTC. Its protein product is CASDLERRLNQETQYF.

The chain has TRBV7-9 and TRBJ2-3, with 10 bases lining up with TRBD1. With 6 bases clipped from V and 1 base from J, the junction kept 4 bases outside the gene matches. Germline V gives CDR1 SEHNR, CDR2 FQNEAQ (reference sequence). The CDR3 is made up of 15 amino acids. Written as DNA, the CDR3 is TGTGCCAGCAGGACCGGGACAGGGGGCACAGATACGCAGTATTTT. Translating gives CASRTGTGGTDTQYF.

CDR3 sequence: CASSLVSKGLETEAFF. The DNA of the CDR3 is TGTGCCAGCAGTTTAGTCTCAAAAGGGTTGGAGACTGAAGCTTTCTTT. The chain employs TRBV12-3 or TRBV12-4 and TRBJ1-1, with D hard to call. The CDR3 loop spans 16 amino acids. V was clipped by 1 base and J by 5 bases, with 17 bases between them.

This clonotype was seen only a few times. The V gene is TRBV7-6, the J gene TRBJ2-5, with D perhaps given as TRBD1 or TRBD2 (6 bases each). The CDR3 loop spans 13 amino acids. The V and J ends lost 8 bases and 1 base respectively, with 11 bases between them. Germline loops: CDR1 SGHVS, CDR2 FNYEAQ. This CDR3 is CASRSGAQETQYF. The CDR3 nucleotides read TGTGCCAGCCGCTCGGGGGCCCAAGAGACCCAGTACTTC. Combining the CDR3 with reference TRBV7-6 and TRBJ2-5 gives the whole variable domain GAGVSQSPRYKVTKRGQDVALRCDPISGHVSLYWYRQALGQGPEFLTYFNYEAQQDKSGLPNDRFSAERPEGSISTLTIQRTEQRDSAMYRCASRSGAQETQYFGPGTRLLVL.

This clonotype has only a few counts. The chain joins TRBV5-5 to TRBJ2-1; a possible D gene is TRBD1 (5 bases). V was shortened by 4 bases and J by 9 bases, with 14 bases between the two germline ends. Germline CDR1 is SGHKS and CDR2 is YYEKEE (reference sequence). The CDR3 has 13 residues. The CDR3 DNA reads as TGTGCCAGCAGCCTGGGTGGGGCGTTTGAGCAGTTCTTC. Translated, it gives CASSLGGAFEQFF. The whole variable domain, remainder taken from reference TRBV5-5 and TRBJ2-1, is DAGVTQSPTHLIKTRGQQVTLRCSPISGHKSVSWYQQVLGQGPQFIFQYYEKEERGRGNFPDRFSARQFPNYSSELNVNALLLGDSALYLCASSLGGAFEQFFGPGTRLTVL.

The rearrangement joins TRBV3-1 to TRBJ1-6; D is unclear. Germline CDR1 is LGHDT and CDR2 is YNNKEL (reference sequence). The CDR3 loop spans 17 amino acids. V was trimmed by 0 bases and J by 6 bases, leaving 15 bases between them. The CDR3 is CASSQDRYGDFNSPLHF. CDR3 in DNA: TGTGCCAGCAGCCAAGATAGATATGGCGACTTTAATTCACCCCTCCACTTT.

The chain joins TRBV4-3 to TRBJ2-7; 7 nucleotides match TRBD1. Unmatched junction bases numbered 7, after V lost 3 bases and J lost 2 bases. This CDR3 contains 15 residues. CDR1 LGHNA and CDR2 YSLEER come from the germline V gene. The CDR3 region is CASSQTTGMTYEQYF. In DNA, the CDR3 is TGCGCCAGCAGCCAGACGACAGGGATGACCTACGAGCAGTACTTC.

This chain connects TRBV19 to TRBJ2-7; D remains unclear. The CDR3 consists of 13 residues. The germline gives CDR1 LNHDA, CDR2 SQIVND (reference sequence). V shed 5 bases and J shed 0 bases, with 8 bases lying between them. The CDR3 protein is CASSPAVSYEQYF. DNA for the CDR3: TGTGCCAGTAGTCCGGCGGTCTCCTACGAGCAGTACTTC.

The chain links TRBV29-1 to TRBJ2-7, with 9 bases fitting TRBD1. The ends lost 3 bases at V and 0 bases at J; junction bases unmatched: 6. CDR1 is SQVTM, CDR2 ANQGSEA, per germline. The CDR3 has 15 residues. CDR3: CSVDGTGRSSYEQYF. DNA for the CDR3: TGCAGCGTTGACGGGACAGGGAGGTCCTCCTACGAGCAGTACTTC.

The V call is TRBV4-2, the J call TRBJ2-1; TRBD2 aligns across 8 bases. With 3 bases clipped from V and 0 bases from J, the junction kept 1 base outside the gene matches. This CDR3 spans 15 amino acids. The germline V gene encodes CDR1 LGHNA and CDR2 YNFKEQ. CDR3 in amino acids: CASSQGTSSYNEQFF. The CDR3 region has the DNA TGTGCCAGCAGCCAGGGGACTAGCTCCTACAATGAGCAGTTCTTC.

This sequence joins TRBV5-1 and TRBJ1-1; the D is unclear. The CDR3 sequence is 14 residues long. V shed 6 bases and J shed 4 bases, with 16 bases lying between them. Germline V gene lookup returns CDR1 SGHRS and CDR2 YFSETQ. The DNA of the CDR3 is TGCGCCAGCACCGCGGGTGGGCGGAGCACTGAAGCTTTCTTT. This codes for CASTAGGRSTEAFF.

There are a few counts of this clonotype. In nucleotides, the CDR3 is TGTGCCAGCAGCTTCGGGACAGAAGACTACGAGCAGTACTTC. As protein: CASSFGTEDYEQYF. The chain recombines TRBV7-6 with TRBJ2-7; TRBD1 matches 7 bases. The CDR3 covers 14 residues. V lost 3 bases and J lost 3; bases outside the gene matches: 5. Germline CDR1 reads SGHVS; CDR2 reads FNYEAQ.

CDR3: CASNPTAGGPSEQFF. The CDR3 coding sequence is TGTGCCAGCAACCCCACAGCGGGAGGGCCAAGTGAGCAGTTCTTC. This sequence joins TRBV11-1 and TRBJ2-1, with TRBD2 matching over 10 bases. The V gene's germline CDR1 is SGHAT and CDR2 FQDESV (reference sequence). The CDR3 has 15 amino acids. V lost 7 bases to trimming and J lost 9 bases; unmatched junction nucleotides: 12.